This TCR beta chain was found in a study of long-term antiretroviral therapy in people with HIV. Study results and caveats: In HIV, the repertoires covered a tighter span of CDR3 lengths than in controls.

Two or more post-ART PBMC samples, plus at least one pre-ART sample, were available for each donor. Regarding this clone: Its antigen is undetermined.

immunoSEQ v3.0 was run at survey level. The protocol was immunoSEQ multiplex PCR, while the TCRdb copy is restricted to in-frame clones and leaves out a portion. Here the sample spans 44,000 or so clones, over 90% being singletons. Trimming cost V 4 bases and J 0 bases, with 13 bases left between them. The CDR3 totals 16 residues. CDR1 is MGHRA and CDR2 is YSYEKL in the germline V gene. The clonotype was recovered from a woman in her fifties or sixties with HIV. This chain connects TRBV4-1 to TRBJ1-3; D not resolved. The sequences come from unsorted PBMCs, collected 3.7 years after starting antiretroviral therapy. CDR3 sequence: CASSLQSPLSGNTIYF. CDR3 coding DNA: TGCGCCAGCAGCCTACAATCGCCGCTCTCTGGAAACACCATATATTTT.